The clone carrying this T cell receptor beta chain is labeled as medium-sized. This beta chain appears as a stray read in a library generated for alpha chains; its size is not informative. This sample was included in a study of spatial heterogeneity in lung cancer. About the study: Beta-chain sequences consistently outnumbered alpha-chain sequences in detection. The library had UMIs, and each TCR and UMI pair averaged more than ten raw reads.

Time point defined: sample taken at primary tumor resection. Sequencing of whole RNA from tumor, nontumor lung or frozen PBMC involved no sorting. The donor group consisted of over 55 patients who had untreated, early-stage non-small cell lung cancer. All TCR cDNA molecules were individually tagged with a unique molecular identifier. TCRdb processed the 5' RACE reads anew with MiXCR; each CDR3 protein has one entry. The sample records about 6,900 distinct CDR3 sequences, 3.5% to 5% being singletons. Trimming pared 0 bases from V and 7 bases from J, leaving 12 bases between. CDR1 MNHNS and CDR2 SASEGT come from the germline V gene. The CDR3 contains 14 residues.

The TCR was taken from a female donor with early-stage non-small cell lung cancer. The sequenced sample was normal lung tissue next to the tumor, obtained at surgery. The chain combines TRBV6-1 with TRBJ1-2; D perhaps matches TRBD1 (6 bases). The CDR3 region is CASSEADRGAGYTF. CDR3 coding DNA: TGTGCCAGCAGTGAAGCGGACAGAGGGGCTGGCTACACCTTC.